This T cell receptor (beta chain) was recovered during a study of radiation and T cells in renal cell carcinoma (dated by TCRdb to between 2020 and 2021). In the study overall: In total, about 50 samples, comprising roughly 25 tumors and around 27 peripheral blood samples, were subjected to TCR beta sequencing. The last blood draw occurred 4 weeks after radiation, at the same time as nephrectomy. A total of about 4 million unique CDR3 nucleotide sequences, encoding more than 2 million unique CDR3 amino acid sequences, were found across all 50 or so samples. Broader findings and caveats from the paper: Blood repertoire dynamics were not followed beyond 4 weeks after treatment. No pretreatment tumor biopsies were available, so the baseline intratumoral presence of clonotypes could not be determined. An increase in top tumor clonotypes in blood was observed from baseline to 2 weeks post-radiation, followed by contraction by 4 weeks, which was taken to suggest transient expansion of tumor-resident clones. With a single-armed trial design, the study had no way to address how radiation dose or scheduling affects the TCR repertoire.

The germline V gene (reference sequence) specifies SGHNT as CDR1 and YYREEE as CDR2. The CDR3 sequence holds 14 residues, the cysteine and phenylalanine included. The kept DNA is CDR3 alone, 42 bases in frame from the first base. V and J are trimmed by 0 bases and 6 bases, and the gene matches miss 1 base of the junction. A note on this clone: It lacks a known antigen. One base away there is no much larger clone; base qualities are not given.

TCR beta libraries were generated from genomic DNA with the immunoSEQ kit, following the manufacturer's recommendations. For library preparation, a first multiplex PCR was performed with proprietary primers, followed by a second PCR in which unique barcodes were added, and bead cleanups were performed after each round. A kit-provided positive control reaction and a negative control reaction were included in every sample batch. The final libraries were assessed on an Agilent 4200 TapeStation D1000 ScreenTape, pooled by volume, and quantified by qPCR. An Illumina NextSeq500 fitted with a MidOutput 150-cycle cartridge performed the sequencing, running 156 Read1 cycles and 15 Index1 cycles with the kit's custom primers. The pooled library was loaded at 1.0 pM, and approximately 20% PhiX control was spiked in. In the original analysis: The vendor-processed data were analyzed in R, and a clonotype was defined as all T cells that share the same CDR3 nucleotide sequence. In the clone abundance analyses, frequencies were normalized to the 10,000 most abundant clones in each sample. Before analysis, public T cell clones were removed, and these numbered fewer than six per sample on average. A difference in abundance of at least 32-fold between compartments was used to define tumor-enriched and baseline blood-enriched clonotypes. A beta-binomial differential abundance model was used to identify clonotypes that expanded or contracted between blood time points. Similarity between tumor and blood repertoires was quantified using the Baroni-Urbani and Buser coefficient, and groups were compared with two-tailed Wilcoxon tests in R. This is the immuneACCESS table as TCRdb keeps it, with only in-frame sequences that have V and J called. A part of the clones is gone; compared with another copy, unresolved V genes explain less than half, and the rest is unexplained. The DNA gave D and trimming, while V, J and clone size come from that table. The sample yields 130,000 to 150,000 clones; 86% were counted once. The top ten clones comprise over 15% of the sample.

This sample's time point label indicates: blood 4 weeks post-SBRT, at nephrectomy. Reading the label with the study, this specimen's treatment or condition is: 15 Gy SBRT to primary tumor, nephrectomy 4 weeks later. The samples were obtained from a clinical trial, where primary renal cell carcinomas were treated with 15 Gy stereotactic body radiation therapy and then removed by nephrectomy 4 weeks afterward. Serial peripheral blood from radiation-treated patients was sampled at baseline, 2 weeks and 4 weeks after SBRT to track tumor-enriched clonotypes. Renal cell carcinoma with clear cell pathology was present in all patients. The QIAamp DNA Blood Mini Kit (Qiagen) was used to prepare genomic DNA for TCR sequencing. The analyses included only samples that passed all quality control checks.

This receptor was taken from a woman aged 50 to 65 with renal cell carcinoma. Sequenced here: blood, sampled from a patient whose treatment included radiotherapy and nephrectomy. The receptor chain draws on TRBV5-4 and TRBJ2-2, with 8 middle bases fitting TRBD2. The DNA is as follows: TGTGCCAGCAGCTTGGCGGGGGGGCCCGGGGAGCTGTTTTTT. Translation gives CASSLAGGPGELFF.